This entry lists 17 T cell receptor beta chains sequenced from one sample in a study of response to subunit inactivated influenza vaccine. MiXCR was run by TCRdb on the RT-PCR reads, yielding one entry per CDR3 protein. Here the sample spans about 570,000 distinct CDR3 sequences, about 11% being singletons. This sample comprised PBMCs from blood, obtained on the day of vaccination. The receptors originated from a man aged 50 or older who received an inactivated influenza vaccine.

The CDR3 bases are TGCAGTGCTAGCGGGAGCAGCACAGATACGCAGTATTTT. Amino acid sequence: CSASGSSTDTQYF. The chain joins TRBV20-1 to TRBJ2-3, with D possibly being TRBD2 (6 bases). CDR3 length equals 13 residues. Germline CDR1 and CDR2: DFQATT and SNEGSKA (reference sequence). V dropped 3 bases and J dropped 0 bases, with 7 bases sitting between them.

The J gene is TRBJ1-2, the V gene TRBV24-1; D might be TRBD1 (5 bases). The CDR3 loop spans 12 amino acids. Germline CDR1 reads KGHDR; CDR2 reads SFDVKD. V dropped 1 base and J dropped 6 bases, with 5 bases sitting between them. CDR3 sequence: CATSDLGDGYTF. The CDR3 region has the DNA TGTGCCACCAGTGATTTAGGGGATGGCTACACCTTC.

This clonotype has just a few counts. The chain employs TRBV5-1 and TRBJ1-1; 7 bases line up with TRBD1. J was trimmed by 4 bases and V by 2 bases; bases with no gene match: 5. CDR1 and CDR2 from the germline V gene are SGHRS and YFSETQ. This CDR3 is built from 14 residues. The CDR3 sequence is CASSFGAGGTEAFF. In DNA, the CDR3 is TGCGCCAGCAGCTTTGGTGCAGGGGGCACTGAAGCTTTCTTT.

This clonotype has more than one count but fewer than ten. The CDR3: CASSEGRLANEKLFF. Here the CDR3 DNA reads TGTGCCAGCAGCGAAGGGCGTTTGGCTAATGAAAAACTGTTTTTT. This sequence joins TRBV7-9 and TRBJ1-4; D uncertain. Germline V gene sequence: CDR1 SEHNR, CDR2 FQNEAQ (reference sequence). V lost 5 bases and J lost 3, with 13 bases in between. This CDR3 region has 15 residues.

This clonotype was counted between two and nine times. CDR3 loop: CASSYSRGLRGEQYEQYF. CDR3 bases: TGTGCCAGCAGTTACTCGAGAGGGTTACGGGGGGAACAATACGAGCAGTACTTC. This chain uses TRBV6-2 or TRBV6-3 with TRBJ2-7, with 7 bases fitting TRBD2. The CDR3 consists of 18 residues. V was clipped by 0 bases and J by 4 bases; unmatched bases: 15. Germline lookup yields CDR1 MNHEY and CDR2 SVGEGT.

This chain links TRBV15 with TRBJ2-1; D is possibly TRBD2 (5 bases). Germline CDR1 reads LNHNV; CDR2 reads YYDKDF (reference sequence). Trimming pared 3 bases from V and 4 bases from J, leaving 19 bases between. This CDR3 comprises 17 residues. The CDR3 protein is CATSRAGGSGGYNEQFF. CDR3 sequence (DNA): TGTGCCACCAGCAGGGCCGGCGGGTCAGGCGGATACAATGAGCAGTTCTTC.

The V gene is TRBV3-1, the J gene TRBJ2-5; TRBD1 might be the D (6 bases). The CDR3 sequence is 15 residues long. Germline CDR1 reads LGHDT; CDR2 reads YNNKEL (reference sequence). V lost 1 base, J lost 0 bases, and 9 bases lay in between. The DNA for the CDR3 is TGTGCCAGCAGCCAAGGCAGGGGAGACCAAGAGACCCAGTACTTC. Its protein is CASSQGRGDQETQYF.

Many counts were recorded for this clonotype. V and J are TRBV3-1 and TRBJ2-5; D perhaps matches TRBD1 (6 bases). Trimming removed 3 bases from V and 2 bases from J, with 7 bases in between. CDR3 size: 13 residues. CDR1 is LGHDT and CDR2 is YNNKEL in the germline V gene (reference sequence). CDR3 sequence: CASSQGAQETQYF. Here the CDR3 DNA reads TGTGCCAGCAGCCAGGGGGCACAAGAGACCCAGTACTTC.

This clonotype was counted at least ten times. The V and J genes are TRBV5-1 and TRBJ2-1, with D unresolved. V was clipped by 4 bases and J by 0 bases, with 14 bases between them. CDR3 length: 16 residues. Germline V gene data show CDR1 as SGHRS and CDR2 as YFSETQ. CDR3 in amino acids: CASSLRYASSYNEQFF. The CDR3 DNA reads TGCGCCAGCAGCCTCAGATACGCTAGCTCCTACAATGAGCAGTTCTTC.

This clonotype appeared a few times. V is TRBV30 and J is TRBJ1-3; no clear D gene. The CDR3 runs to 15 residues. CDR1 GTSNPN and CDR2 SVGIG come from the germline V gene (reference sequence). The V end was cut by 5 bases, the J end by 6 bases, with 20 bases between. The CDR3 reads CAWAVDASVENTIYF. CDR3 in DNA: TGTGCCTGGGCGGTGGATGCCTCTGTTGAAAACACCATATATTTT.

V is TRBV21-1 and J is TRBJ2-4; TRBD1 was called by the table and not checked on the DNA. TRBV21-1 counts as a pseudogene. This CDR3 contains 18 residues. The DNA of the CDR3 is TGTGCCAGCAGCAAACCGGGACTGGAGGCCCTAGCCAAAAACATTCAGTACTTC. Its translation is CASSKPGLEALAKNIQYF.

The table lists this clonotype with a few counts. V usage is TRBV20-1 and J usage is TRBJ2-5; the match to TRBD2 covers 15 bases. After removal of 7 bases from V and 5 bases from J, the junction contained 5 bases not matched to a gene. Germline loops: CDR1 DFQATT, CDR2 SNEGSKA (reference sequence). The CDR3 runs to 14 residues. CDR3 DNA: TGCAGTGGGACTAGCGGGAGGGCCGGGGAGACCCAGTACTTC. The encoded protein is CSGTSGRAGETQYF.

The J gene is TRBJ2-3, the V gene TRBV12-5, with D unresolved. The ends were cut back, 5 bases at V and 3 bases at J, with 9 bases in the middle. CDR1 LGHNT and CDR2 FRNRAP come from the germline V gene. The CDR3 loop spans 13 amino acids. CDR3 region: CASGGPQTDTQYF. CDR3 nucleotides: TGTGCTAGTGGTGGCCCCCAGACAGATACGCAGTATTTT.

This clonotype was counted many times. This chain's CDR3 is CSARNRADYEQYF. The CDR3 nucleotides read TGCAGTGCTAGAAATCGAGCGGACTACGAGCAGTACTTC. The V gene is TRBV20-1, the J gene TRBJ2-7; D may be TRBD2 (5 bases). The V and J ends lost 2 bases and 3 bases respectively, with 11 bases between them. Germline V gene lookup returns CDR1 DFQATT and CDR2 SNEGSKA (reference sequence). The length of the CDR3 is 13 residues.

This clonotype was counted only a few times. The CDR3 reads CASSLVGATSGTYEQYF. The DNA for the CDR3 is TGCGCCAGCAGCTTGGTGGGCGCGACTAGCGGAACCTACGAGCAGTACTTC. The chain has TRBV5-1 and TRBJ2-7; TRBD2 matches 9 bases. The CDR3 has 17 residues. Germline lookup yields CDR1 SGHRS and CDR2 YFSETQ. Losses at the gene ends were 0 bases for V and 2 bases for J; bases not matched to a gene: 9.

The J gene is TRBJ1-2, the V gene TRBV4-3, with D possibly matching TRBD1 (5 bases). CDR3 length equals 15 residues. Trimming took 4 bases from V and 0 from J, leaving 12 bases between them. Germline CDR1 is LGHNA and CDR2 is YSLEER. CDR3 sequence (DNA): TGCGCCAGCAGCCCACAGGAAGGAGCTAACTATGGCTACACCTTC. Translated: CASSPQEGANYGYTF.

A few counts support this clonotype. The CDR3 loop reads CASSPSRATDTQYF. CDR3 coding DNA: TGCGCCAGCAGCCCGTCTAGAGCCACAGATACGCAGTATTTT. This chain connects TRBV5-1 to TRBJ2-3; D is undetermined. Germline CDR1 SGHRS, CDR2 YFSETQ. V was pared by 4 bases and J by 2 bases, with 11 bases between. This CDR3 is built from 14 residues.